In this sample, the clone carrying this T cell receptor (beta chain) turned up many times. RNA transcripts provided the source from which TCR beta CDR3 regions were amplified. A first-round RT-PCR of the TCR CDR3 used the HTBI primer set. MiXCR, applied by TCRdb to the multiplex PCR reads, yields one record per CDR3 protein. The sample lists 300,000 to 400,000 distinct CDR3 sequences, approximately 18% occurring once. The data originate from a study of T cells in Graves' hyperthyroidism and ophthalmopathy. A 10 ml volume of fresh peripheral blood provided the PBMCs. V was trimmed by 0 bases and J by 0 bases, leaving 7 bases between them. The CDR3 is 14 residues long. CDR1 is SGHRS, CDR2 YFSETQ, per germline.

This chain joins TRBV5-1 and TRBJ2-7; no clear D gene. This receptor was taken from a man younger than 30 with Graves' ophthalmopathy. Source material: blood. This chain's CDR3 is CASSLDLSSYEQYF. The CDR3 region has the DNA TGCGCCAGCAGCTTGGATCTGAGCTCCTACGAGCAGTACTTC.